The 10 T cell receptor beta chains presented below share a single source sample, sequenced in a study of blood T cell repertoires in COVID-19. Assay used: immunoSEQ multiplex PCR; TCRdb lists only in-frame clones, some missing. This sample has 120,000 or so clones; around 90% occur once, and the top ten carry about 4.5%. Material for sequencing was peripheral blood. The receptors come from a man aged 55 to 70 with COVID-19, enrolled during active disease.

CDR3: CASSQGQGAEKLFF. The CDR3 DNA reads as TGCGCCAGCAGCCAGGGACAGGGGGCCGAAAAACTGTTTTTT. The chain is built from TRBV5-1 and TRBJ1-4; 12 bases fit TRBD1. The length of the CDR3 is 14 residues. V trimming: 4 bases; J trimming: 8 bases; junction bases outside the gene matches: 3. Germline V gives CDR1 SGHRS, CDR2 YFSETQ.

The V and J genes are TRBV5-1 and TRBJ2-5; 10 bases align to TRBD1. The CDR3 runs to 14 residues. With 7 bases clipped from V and 2 bases from J, the junction kept 5 bases outside the gene matches. Germline V CDR1 and CDR2: SGHRS, YFSETQ. The CDR3 DNA reads TGCGCCAGCCGGGGACAGGGGTCGCAAGAGACCCAGTACTTC. Amino acids: CASRGQGSQETQYF. The full variable domain, its missing parts supplied by reference TRBV5-1 and TRBJ2-5, is KAGVTQTPRYLIKTRGQQVTLSCSPISGHRSVSWYQQTPGQGLQFLFEYFSETQRNKGNFPGRFSGRQFSNSRSEMNVSTLELGDSALYLCASRGQGSQETQYFGPGTRLLVL.

The chain couples TRBV29-1 to TRBJ2-5; 16 positions match TRBD2. After removal of 0 bases from V and 4 bases from J, the junction contained 8 bases not matched to a gene. The CDR3 loop spans 18 amino acids. Germline assignment: CDR1 SQVTM and CDR2 ANQGSEA. The CDR3, as DNA: TGCAGCGTTGAAGATTGGGGACTAGCGGGAGGGATCTCAGAGACCCAGTACTTC. Its protein is CSVEDWGLAGGISETQYF.

This sequence joins TRBV7-2 and TRBJ2-1; 12 bases are a match to TRBD2. V was clipped by 0 bases and J by 1 base; unmatched bases: 7. CDR1 is SGHTA, CDR2 FQGNSA, per germline. The CDR3 is made up of 19 amino acids. The CDR3 region has the DNA TGTGCCAGCAGCTTAGCAGGGGCTAGCGGGAGGGGATCCTACAATGAGCAGTTCTTC. Translated, it gives CASSLAGASGRGSYNEQFF.

This clone showed up just a few times. The chain employs TRBV15 and TRBJ2-3, with TRBD1 as a possible D gene (5 bases). V lost 0 bases, J lost 0 bases, and 10 bases lay in between. The CDR3 contains 16 residues. Germline CDR1 is LNHNV and CDR2 is YYDKDF (reference sequence). CDR3 sequence (DNA): TGTGCCACCAGCAGAGATCCCCAGGGTAGCACAGATACGCAGTATTTT. It specifies CATSRDPQGSTDTQYF.

This chain links TRBV7-2 with TRBJ2-7; D not certain. CDR1 is SGHTA, CDR2 FQGNSA, per germline. V gave up 2 bases and J gave up 1 base, with 12 bases separating them. The CDR3 covers 15 residues. DNA of the CDR3: TGTGCCAGCAGCTTAAGCGTGGAGACTTCCTACGAGCAGTACTTC. It encodes CASSLSVETSYEQYF.

This chain links TRBV28 with TRBJ2-7; tentatively, D is TRBD1 (6 bases). Trimming stripped 8 bases from V and 1 base from J, with 12 bases between. The CDR3 contains 13 residues. Germline lookup yields CDR1 MDHEN and CDR2 SYDVKM. Here the CDR3 DNA reads TGTGCCAGCTGCCGGGACATTTCCTACGAGCAGTACTTC. This encodes CASCRDISYEQYF.

This chain joins TRBV6-1 and TRBJ2-3; no clear D gene. Deletions cut 1 base from V and 1 base from J, with 3 bases between. The CDR3 extends over 13 amino acids. CDR1 and CDR2 (germline): MNHNS, SASEGT. CDR3: CASSEVGTDTQYF. The CDR3 DNA is TGTGCCAGCAGTGAAGTAGGCACAGATACGCAGTATTTT.

The J gene is TRBJ1-4, the V gene TRBV5-1; tentatively, D is TRBD1 (5 bases). Germline CDR1 SGHRS, CDR2 YFSETQ. The CDR3 extends over 14 amino acids. V lost 2 bases to trimming and J lost 7 bases, with 12 bases between them. The CDR3 sequence is CASSLSQGGEKLFF. The CDR3 bases are TGCGCCAGCAGCTTATCCCAGGGTGGTGAAAAACTGTTTTTT.

This chain joins TRBV28 and TRBJ2-2, with a weak D call TRBD1 (6 bases). V was trimmed by 6 bases and J by 0 bases, leaving 11 bases between them. This CDR3 is 15 amino acids long. CDR1 is MDHEN, CDR2 SYDVKM, per germline. The CDR3 sequence: CASRLQGTNTGELFF. Written as DNA, the CDR3 is TGTGCCAGCAGGTTACAGGGAACGAACACCGGGGAGCTGTTTTTT.